Listed below are T cell receptor beta chains from one sample, sequenced in a study of T-cell memory formation after mild COVID-19. TCRdb reanalysed the 5' RACE reads using MiXCR and keeps one entry per CDR3 protein. This repertoire shows roughly 190,000 distinct CDR3 sequences, around 19% found once; its top ten account for roughly 2.3%. Sequenced input: PBMCs or a T cell subset sorted from them (not recorded which). The receptors stem from an adult woman who had mild COVID-19 (a few samples of this study predate the infection). Cell type and time point are not known. CDR3s include the opening cysteine and the closing phenylalanine or tryptophan. The D gene is left open where the match is weak. The size field is filled for only some rows; it gives once, few, many or a size class.

clone_size,d_call,v_call,j_call,cdr3_aa,cdr3_nt
few,TRBD1,TRBV12-3/TRBV12-4,TRBJ2-1,CASSLDRGRGEQFF,TGTGCCAGCAGTTTAGACAGGGGGCGCGGTGAGCAGTTCTTC
few,NA,TRBV18,TRBJ1-5,CASSPLSDSNQPQHF,TGTGCCAGCTCACCACTTTCCGATAGCAATCAGCCCCAGCATTTT
many,NA,TRBV15,TRBJ2-7,CATSLGRAYEQYF,TGTGCCACCAGCCTAGGACGGGCCTACGAGCAGTACTTC
many,TRBD1,TRBV18,TRBJ2-4,CASSPQNTGAANIQYF,TGTGCCAGCTCACCACAGAACACAGGGGCGGCGAACATTCAGTACTTC
many,NA,TRBV29-1,TRBJ2-3,CSVAQQASTDTQYF,TGCAGCGTAGCCCAACAGGCTAGCACAGATACGCAGTATTTT
many,TRBD1,TRBV2,TRBJ1-4,CASSELPYRGRAEKLFF,TGTGCCAGCAGTGAACTCCCCTACAGGGGGCGGGCTGAAAAACTGTTTTTT
NA,TRBD2,TRBV6-1,TRBJ2-3,CASGLGREVDTQYF,TGTGCCAGCGGACTAGGCAGAGAGGTGGATACGCAGTATTTT
NA,TRBD1,TRBV29-1,TRBJ1-4,CSVVSQGAGREKLFF,TGCAGCGTTGTGTCCCAGGGGGCAGGAAGGGAAAAACTGTTTTTT
few,NA,TRBV4-1,TRBJ2-1,CASSRFYRDSSYNEQFF,TGCGCCAGCAGCCGCTTCTACCGGGACTCCTCCTACAATGAGCAGTTCTTC
once,NA,TRBV29-1,TRBJ2-5,CSVRGPLQETQYF,TGCAGCGTCAGGGGTCCCCTCCAAGAGACCCAGTACTTC
few,NA,TRBV6-5,TRBJ1-3,CASLPSSGNTIYF,TGTGCCAGCCTACCTTCCTCTGGAAACACCATATATTTT
NA,NA,TRBV4-1,TRBJ2-3,CASSHAGTQDADTQYF,TGCGCCAGCAGCCATGCCGGGACACAGGACGCAGATACGCAGTATTTT
few,NA,TRBV20-1,TRBJ1-1,CSAREGAGENTEAFF,TGCAGTGCTAGAGAGGGAGCGGGGGAGAACACTGAAGCTTTCTTT
NA,TRBD2,TRBV20-1,TRBJ2-7,CSASGLGGGSLYEQYF,TGCAGTGCTAGTGGTCTGGGCGGGGGTTCCCTCTACGAGCAGTACTTC
few,TRBD2,TRBV20-1,TRBJ2-1,CSASGLAGGGYYNEQFF,TGCAGTGCCTCGGGACTAGCGGGAGGGGGATACTACAATGAGCAGTTCTTC
NA,TRBD2,TRBV11-2,TRBJ2-1,CASSRYSGTSGYNEQFF,TGTGCCAGCAGCCGTTACTCCGGGACTAGCGGTTACAATGAGCAGTTCTTC
NA,TRBD1,TRBV2,TRBJ2-3,CASSWTGGTDTQYF,TGTGCCAGCAGCTGGACAGGGGGCACAGATACGCAGTATTTT
NA,NA,TRBV7-8,TRBJ1-2,CASSSYRGGINYGYTF,TGTGCCAGCAGCTCATATAGAGGGGGGATTAACTATGGCTACACCTTC
few,TRBD1,TRBV25-1,TRBJ1-1,CASSESRGRGNTEAFF,TGTGCCAGCAGTGAATCAAGGGGGCGCGGGAACACTGAAGCTTTCTTT
few,TRBD2,TRBV12-3/TRBV12-4,TRBJ2-7,CASSFGGGPYEQYF,TGTGCCAGCAGTTTCGGGGGAGGGCCCTACGAGCAGTACTTC
NA,TRBD2,TRBV12-5,TRBJ2-6,CASGLQLGLAGNSGANVLTF,TGTGCTAGTGGTCTCCAACTGGGACTAGCGGGAAACTCTGGGGCCAACGTCCTGACTTTC
NA,NA,TRBV12-3/TRBV12-4,TRBJ1-2,CASSFSLGRQFSF,TGTGCCAGCAGTTTCTCCCTCGGGCGCCAGTTTTCCTTC
NA,NA,TRBV20-1,TRBJ2-1,CSARSGDTLGEQFF,TGCAGTGCTAGGTCGGGGGACACCCTGGGGGAGCAGTTCTTC
NA,NA,TRBV7-7,TRBJ2-1,CASSQDSHSYNEQFF,TGTGCTAGCAGCCAAGACTCTCACTCCTACAATGAGCAGTTCTTC
NA,NA,TRBV7-9,TRBJ2-6,CASRDSSSGANVLTF,TGTGCCAGCAGAGACAGTTCCTCTGGGGCCAACGTCCTGACTTTC
once,NA,TRBV30,TRBJ1-4,CAWSRTPTNEKLFF,TGTGCCTGGAGTAGGACCCCAACTAATGAAAAACTGTTTTTT
few,NA,TRBV5-1,TRBJ2-1,CASSSGAMGEQFF,TGCGCCAGCAGCTCGGGAGCTATGGGTGAGCAGTTCTTC
few,TRBD2,TRBV18,TRBJ2-7,CASSPDLTGGLYEQYF,TGTGCCAGCTCACCAGATTTGACGGGAGGGCTCTACGAGCAGTACTTC
NA,NA,TRBV29-1,TRBJ1-2,CSVAGGLGYGYTF,TGCAGCGTTGCAGGAGGGCTTGGCTATGGCTACACCTTC
few,TRBD1,TRBV5-1,TRBJ1-1,CASRGQGAEAFF,TGCGCCAGCAGAGGACAGGGGGCTGAAGCTTTCTTT
few,TRBD2,TRBV28,TRBJ2-7,CASRVGSGSVYEQYF,TGTGCCAGCAGGGTGGGGAGCGGGAGTGTGTACGAGCAGTACTTC
many,NA,TRBV7-9,TRBJ2-5,CASSLGRGAGKSETQYF,TGTGCCAGCAGCTTAGGCCGCGGGGCAGGGAAGTCGGAGACCCAGTACTTC
NA,NA,TRBV27,TRBJ1-6,CASSKTVSSYNSPLHF,TGTGCCAGCAGCAAGACAGTTAGCTCCTATAATTCACCCCTCCACTTT
few,TRBD2,TRBV9,TRBJ2-5,CASSVSSGSTETQYF,TGTGCCAGCAGCGTAAGCAGCGGGAGTACCGAGACCCAGTACTTC
NA,TRBD2,TRBV7-6,TRBJ2-1,CASSLWREGGEQFF,TGTGCCAGCAGCTTATGGCGGGAGGGCGGTGAGCAGTTCTTC
few,TRBD1,TRBV7-9,TRBJ1-1,CASSQRTGANTEAFF,TGTGCCAGCAGCCAGAGGACAGGGGCGAACACTGAAGCTTTCTTT